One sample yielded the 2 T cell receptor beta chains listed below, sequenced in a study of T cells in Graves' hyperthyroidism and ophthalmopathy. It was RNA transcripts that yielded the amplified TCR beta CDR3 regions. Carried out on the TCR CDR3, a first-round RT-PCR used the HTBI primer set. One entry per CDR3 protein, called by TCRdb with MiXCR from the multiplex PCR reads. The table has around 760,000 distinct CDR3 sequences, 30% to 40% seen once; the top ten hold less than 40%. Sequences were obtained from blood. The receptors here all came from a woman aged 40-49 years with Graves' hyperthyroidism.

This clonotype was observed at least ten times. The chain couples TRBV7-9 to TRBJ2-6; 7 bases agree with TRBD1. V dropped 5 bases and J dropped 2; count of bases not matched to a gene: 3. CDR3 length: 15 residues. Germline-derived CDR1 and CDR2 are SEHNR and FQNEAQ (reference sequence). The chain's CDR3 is CASSLDRAGANVLTF. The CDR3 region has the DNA TGTGCCAGCAGCCTAGACAGGGCTGGGGCCAACGTCCTGACTTTC.

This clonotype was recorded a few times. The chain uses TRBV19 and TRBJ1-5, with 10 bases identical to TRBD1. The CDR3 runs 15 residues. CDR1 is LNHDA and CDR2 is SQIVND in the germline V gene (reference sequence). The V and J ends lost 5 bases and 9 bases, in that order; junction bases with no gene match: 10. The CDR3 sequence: CASSSTGGAGRPQHF. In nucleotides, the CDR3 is TGTGCCAGTAGTTCGACAGGGGGCGCGGGTCGGCCCCAGCATTTT.